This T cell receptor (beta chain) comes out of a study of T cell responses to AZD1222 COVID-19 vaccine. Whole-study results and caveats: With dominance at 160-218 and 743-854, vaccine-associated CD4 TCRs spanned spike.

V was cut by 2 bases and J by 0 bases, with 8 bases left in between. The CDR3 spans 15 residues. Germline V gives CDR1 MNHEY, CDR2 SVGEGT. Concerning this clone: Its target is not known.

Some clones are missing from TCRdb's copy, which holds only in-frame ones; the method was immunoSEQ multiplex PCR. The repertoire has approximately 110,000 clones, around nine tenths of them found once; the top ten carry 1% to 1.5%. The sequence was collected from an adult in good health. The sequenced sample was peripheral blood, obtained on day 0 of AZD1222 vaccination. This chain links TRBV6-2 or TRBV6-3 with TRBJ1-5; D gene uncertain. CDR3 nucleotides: TGTGCCAGCAGTTACGACGGCTATAGCAATCAGCCCCAGCATTTT. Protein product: CASSYDGYSNQPQHF.